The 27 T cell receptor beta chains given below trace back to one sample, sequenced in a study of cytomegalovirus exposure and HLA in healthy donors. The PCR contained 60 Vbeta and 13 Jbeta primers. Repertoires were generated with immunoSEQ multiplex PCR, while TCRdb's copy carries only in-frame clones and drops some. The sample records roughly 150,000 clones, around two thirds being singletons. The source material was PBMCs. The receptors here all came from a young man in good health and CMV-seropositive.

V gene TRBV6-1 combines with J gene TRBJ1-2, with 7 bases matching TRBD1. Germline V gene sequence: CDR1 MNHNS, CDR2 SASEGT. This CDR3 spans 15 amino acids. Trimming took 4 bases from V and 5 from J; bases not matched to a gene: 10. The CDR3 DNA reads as TGTGCCAGCAGTGCTCCGGGACAGTCTTATTATGGCTACACCTTC. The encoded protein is CASSAPGQSYYGYTF.

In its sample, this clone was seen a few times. The CDR3 DNA is TGCGCCAGCAGTGAGCAGGGGGCTGGGGAAGCTTTCTTT. It yields the protein CASSEQGAGEAFF. This chain uses TRBV10-1 with TRBJ1-1; 8 bases line up with TRBD1. The length of the CDR3 is 13 residues. Germline assignment: CDR1 WNHNN and CDR2 SYGVQD (reference sequence). With V trimmed by 2 bases and J by 8 bases, 4 bases remained unmatched.

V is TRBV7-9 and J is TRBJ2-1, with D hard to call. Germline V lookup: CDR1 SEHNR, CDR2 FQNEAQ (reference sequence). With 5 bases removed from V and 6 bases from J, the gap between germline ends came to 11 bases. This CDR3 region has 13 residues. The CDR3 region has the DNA TGTGCCAGCAGCCCCCGCCCTACCAATGAGCAGTTCTTC. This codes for CASSPRPTNEQFF. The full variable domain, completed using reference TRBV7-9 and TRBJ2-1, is DTGVSQNPRHKITKRGQNVTFRCDPISEHNRLYWYRQTLGQGPEFLTYFQNEAQLEKSRLLSDRFSAERPKGSFSTLEIQRTEQGDSAMYLCASSPRPTNEQFFGPGTRLTVL.

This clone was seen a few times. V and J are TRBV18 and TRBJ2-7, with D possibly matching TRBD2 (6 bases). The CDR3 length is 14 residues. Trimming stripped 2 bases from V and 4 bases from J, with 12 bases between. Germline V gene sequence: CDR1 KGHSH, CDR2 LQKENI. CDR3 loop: CASSPDGSSYEQYF. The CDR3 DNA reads TGTGCCAGCTCACCAGACGGGAGCTCGTACGAGCAGTACTTC. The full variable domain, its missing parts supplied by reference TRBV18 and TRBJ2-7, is NAGVMQNPRHLVRRRGQEARLRCSPMKGHSHVYWYRQLPEEGLKFMVYLQKENIIDESGMPKERFSAEFPKEGPSILRIQQVVRGDSAAYFCASSPDGSSYEQYFGPGTRLTVT.

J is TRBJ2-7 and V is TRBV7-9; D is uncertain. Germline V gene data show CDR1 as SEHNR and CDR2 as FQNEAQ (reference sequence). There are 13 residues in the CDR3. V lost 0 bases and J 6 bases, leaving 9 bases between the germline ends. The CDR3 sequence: CASSLAIVGEQYF. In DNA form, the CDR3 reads TGTGCCAGCAGCTTAGCTATCGTCGGCGAGCAGTACTTC. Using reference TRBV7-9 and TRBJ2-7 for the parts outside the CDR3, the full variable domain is DTGVSQNPRHKITKRGQNVTFRCDPISEHNRLYWYRQTLGQGPEFLTYFQNEAQLEKSRLLSDRFSAERPKGSFSTLEIQRTEQGDSAMYLCASSLAIVGEQYFGPGTRLTVT.

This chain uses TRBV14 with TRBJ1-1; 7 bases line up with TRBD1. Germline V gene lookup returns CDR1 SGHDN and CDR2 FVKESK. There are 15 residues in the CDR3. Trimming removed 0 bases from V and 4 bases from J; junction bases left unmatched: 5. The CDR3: CASSQEWRQGTEAFF. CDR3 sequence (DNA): TGTGCCAGCAGCCAAGAATGGCGACAGGGCACTGAAGCTTTCTTT.

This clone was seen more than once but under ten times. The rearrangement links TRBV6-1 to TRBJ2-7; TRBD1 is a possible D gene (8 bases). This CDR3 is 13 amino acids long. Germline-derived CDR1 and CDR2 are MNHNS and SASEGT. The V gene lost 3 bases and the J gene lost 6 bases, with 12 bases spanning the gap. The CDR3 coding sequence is TGTGCCAGCAGTGACCACAGGGGGGGCGAGCAGTACTTC. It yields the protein CASSDHRGGEQYF.

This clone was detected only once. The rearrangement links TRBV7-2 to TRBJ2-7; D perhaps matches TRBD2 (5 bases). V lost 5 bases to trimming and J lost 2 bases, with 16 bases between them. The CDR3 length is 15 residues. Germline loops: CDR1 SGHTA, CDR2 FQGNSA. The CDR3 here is CASSVGRQRTYEQYF. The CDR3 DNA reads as TGTGCCAGCAGCGTAGGGCGGCAGCGGACCTACGAGCAGTACTTC. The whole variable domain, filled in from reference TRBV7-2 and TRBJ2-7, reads GAGVSQSPSNKVTEKGKDVELRCDPISGHTALYWYRQSLGQGLEFLIYFQGNSAPDKSGLPSDRFSAERTGGSVSTLTIQRTQQEDSAVYLCASSVGRQRTYEQYFGPGTRLTVT.

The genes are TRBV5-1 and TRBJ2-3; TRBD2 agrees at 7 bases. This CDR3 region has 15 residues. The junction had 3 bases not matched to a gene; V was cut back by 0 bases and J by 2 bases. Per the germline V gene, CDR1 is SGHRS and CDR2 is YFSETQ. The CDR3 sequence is CASSLAGGATDTQYF. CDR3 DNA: TGCGCCAGCAGCTTGGCGGGGGGTGCCACAGATACGCAGTATTTT.

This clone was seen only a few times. Written as DNA, the CDR3 is TGTGCCTGGACCCTCTCGGGTAGTTTGGCCACTGAAGCTTTCTTT. This sequence encodes CAWTLSGSLATEAFF. The J gene is TRBJ1-1, the V gene TRBV30; D not certain. The germline V gene encodes CDR1 GTSNPN and CDR2 SVGIG (reference sequence). The CDR3 length is 15 residues. V was trimmed by 4 bases and J by 4 bases, leaving 19 bases between them.

CDR3 in amino acids: CASSPTPGTAEAFF. In DNA form, the CDR3 reads TGTGCCAGCAGCCCGACCCCCGGGACAGCTGAAGCTTTCTTT. V is TRBV5-5 and J is TRBJ1-1, with 7 bases matching TRBD1. There are 14 residues in the CDR3. Per the germline V gene, CDR1 is SGHKS and CDR2 is YYEKEE (reference sequence). The V and J ends lost 4 bases and 6 bases, in that order; junction bases with no gene match: 9.

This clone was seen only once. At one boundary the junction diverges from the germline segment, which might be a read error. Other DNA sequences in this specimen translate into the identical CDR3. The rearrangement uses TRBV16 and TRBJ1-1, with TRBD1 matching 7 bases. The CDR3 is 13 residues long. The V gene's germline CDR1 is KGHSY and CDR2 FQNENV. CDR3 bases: TGTGCCAGCAGCACTACAGGGGACACTGAAGCTTTTTTT. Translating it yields CASSTTGDTEAFF. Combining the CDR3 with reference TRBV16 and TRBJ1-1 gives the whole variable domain GEEVAQTPKHLVRGEGQKAKLYCAPIKGHSYVFWYQQVLKNEFKFLISFQNENVFDETGMPKERFSAKCLPNSPCSLEIQATKLEDSAVYFCASSTTGDTEAFFGQGTRLTVV.

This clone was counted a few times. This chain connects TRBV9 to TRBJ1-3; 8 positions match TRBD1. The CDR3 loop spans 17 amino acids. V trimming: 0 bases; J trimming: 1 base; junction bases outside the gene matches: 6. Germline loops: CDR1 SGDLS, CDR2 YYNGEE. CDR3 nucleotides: TGTGCCAGCAGCGTAGAGGGCAGGGGGCTATCTGGAAACACCATATATTTT. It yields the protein CASSVEGRGLSGNTIYF.

The CDR3 here is CASSEQGAGNTGELFF. The DNA of the CDR3 is TGTGCCAGCAGTGAACAGGGGGCGGGTAACACCGGGGAGCTGTTTTTT. The genes are TRBV2 and TRBJ2-2; 8 positions match TRBD1. CDR3 length equals 16 residues. From germline, CDR1 is SNHLY and CDR2 FYNNEI. V shed 2 bases and J 2 bases; nucleotides not matched to a gene: 4. The complete variable domain, with remaining parts taken from reference TRBV2 and TRBJ2-2, reads EPEVTQTPSHQVTQMGQEVILRCVPISNHLYFYWYRQILGQKVEFLVSFYNNEISEKSEIFDDQFSVERPDGSNFTLKIRSTKLEDSAMYFCASSEQGAGNTGELFFGEGSRLTVL.

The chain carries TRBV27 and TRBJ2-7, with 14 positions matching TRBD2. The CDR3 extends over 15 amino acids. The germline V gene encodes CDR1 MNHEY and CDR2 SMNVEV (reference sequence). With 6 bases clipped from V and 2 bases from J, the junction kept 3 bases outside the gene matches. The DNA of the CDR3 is TGTGCCAGCAGCCTGACTAGCGGGAGGGCCTACGAGCAGTACTTC. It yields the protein CASSLTSGRAYEQYF.

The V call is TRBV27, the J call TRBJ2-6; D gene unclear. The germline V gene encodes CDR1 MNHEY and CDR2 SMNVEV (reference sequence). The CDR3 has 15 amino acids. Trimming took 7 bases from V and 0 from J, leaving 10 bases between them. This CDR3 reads CASTYGSSGANVLTF. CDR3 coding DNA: TGTGCCAGCACCTACGGTAGCTCTGGGGCCAACGTCCTGACTTTC.

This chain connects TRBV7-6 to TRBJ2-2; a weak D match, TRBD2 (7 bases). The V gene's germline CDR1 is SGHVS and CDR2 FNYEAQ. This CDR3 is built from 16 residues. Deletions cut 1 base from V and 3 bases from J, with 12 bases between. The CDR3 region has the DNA TGTGCCAGCAGCTTAGGGGGGGGGCCCGACACCGGGGAGCTGTTTTTT. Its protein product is CASSLGGGPDTGELFF.

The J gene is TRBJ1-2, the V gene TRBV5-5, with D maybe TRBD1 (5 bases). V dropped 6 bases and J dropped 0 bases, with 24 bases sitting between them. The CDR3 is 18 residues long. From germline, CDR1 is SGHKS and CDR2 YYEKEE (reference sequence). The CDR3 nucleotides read TGTGCCAGCATCCCTCCGCGGGGGGTACTACTAGCTAACTATGGCTACACCTTC. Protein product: CASIPPRGVLLANYGYTF.

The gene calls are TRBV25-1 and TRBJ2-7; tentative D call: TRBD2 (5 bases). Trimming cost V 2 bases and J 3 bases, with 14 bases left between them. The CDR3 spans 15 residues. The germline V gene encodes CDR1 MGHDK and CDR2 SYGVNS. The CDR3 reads CASSEKAGPSYEQYF. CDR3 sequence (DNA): TGTGCCAGCAGTGAAAAGGCGGGTCCGAGCTACGAGCAGTACTTC.

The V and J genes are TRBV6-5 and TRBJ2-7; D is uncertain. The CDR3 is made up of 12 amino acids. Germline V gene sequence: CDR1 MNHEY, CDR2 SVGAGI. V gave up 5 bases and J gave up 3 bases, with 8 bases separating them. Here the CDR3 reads CASSTPLYEQYF. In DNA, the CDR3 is TGTGCCAGCAGTACCCCACTCTACGAGCAGTACTTC.

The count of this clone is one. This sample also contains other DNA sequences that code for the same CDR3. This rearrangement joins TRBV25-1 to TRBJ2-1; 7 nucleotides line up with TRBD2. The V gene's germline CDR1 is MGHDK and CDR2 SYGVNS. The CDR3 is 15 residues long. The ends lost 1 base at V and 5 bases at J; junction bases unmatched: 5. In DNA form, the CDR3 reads TGTGCCAGCAGTGAATTAGGCGGGAGAAACAATGAGCAGTTCTTC. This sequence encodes CASSELGGRNNEQFF.

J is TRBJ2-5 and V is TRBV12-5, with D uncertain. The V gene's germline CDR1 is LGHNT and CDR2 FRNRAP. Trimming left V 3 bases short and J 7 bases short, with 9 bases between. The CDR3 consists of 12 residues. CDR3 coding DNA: TGTGCTAGTGGTTTCCAGGAAGGGACCCAGTACTTC. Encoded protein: CASGFQEGTQYF.

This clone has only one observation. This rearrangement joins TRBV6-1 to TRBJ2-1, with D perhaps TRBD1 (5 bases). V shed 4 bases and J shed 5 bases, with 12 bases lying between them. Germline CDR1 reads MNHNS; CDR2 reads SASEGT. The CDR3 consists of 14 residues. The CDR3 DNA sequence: TGTGCCAGCAGTGTATTGGACACCAACAATGAGCAGTTCTTC. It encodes CASSVLDTNNEQFF.

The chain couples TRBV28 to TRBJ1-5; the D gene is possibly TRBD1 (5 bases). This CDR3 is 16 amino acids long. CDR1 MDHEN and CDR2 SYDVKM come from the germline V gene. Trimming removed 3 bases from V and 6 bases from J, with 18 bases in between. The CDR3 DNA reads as TGTGCCAGCAGTTTGGGGGGGTCCAGGCCCTTTCAGCCCCAGCATTTT. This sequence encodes CASSLGGSRPFQPQHF.

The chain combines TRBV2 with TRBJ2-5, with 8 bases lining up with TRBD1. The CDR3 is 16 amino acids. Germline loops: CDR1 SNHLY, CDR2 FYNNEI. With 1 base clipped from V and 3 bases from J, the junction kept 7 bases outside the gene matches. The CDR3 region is CASSEDNRGEKETQYF. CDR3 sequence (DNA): TGTGCCAGCAGTGAAGACAACAGGGGGGAAAAAGAGACCCAGTACTTC. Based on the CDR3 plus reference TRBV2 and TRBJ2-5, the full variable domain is EPEVTQTPSHQVTQMGQEVILRCVPISNHLYFYWYRQILGQKVEFLVSFYNNEISEKSEIFDDQFSVERPDGSNFTLKIRSTKLEDSAMYFCASSEDNRGEKETQYFGPGTRLLVL.

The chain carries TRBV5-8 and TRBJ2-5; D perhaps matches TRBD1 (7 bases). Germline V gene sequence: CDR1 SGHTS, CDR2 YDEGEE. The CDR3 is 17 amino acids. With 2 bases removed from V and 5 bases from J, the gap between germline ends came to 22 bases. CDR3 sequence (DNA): TGTGCCAGCAGCTTTGGCGTCGAGCAGGGGGGTTTGGAGACCCAGTACTTC. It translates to CASSFGVEQGGLETQYF.

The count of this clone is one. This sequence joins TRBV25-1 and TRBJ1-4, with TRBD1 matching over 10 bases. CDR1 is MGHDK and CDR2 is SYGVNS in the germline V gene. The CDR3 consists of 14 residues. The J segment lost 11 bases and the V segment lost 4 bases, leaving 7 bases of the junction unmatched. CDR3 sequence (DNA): TGTGCCAGCAGTGCCCGGGACAGGGGTGGGAAACTGTTTTTT. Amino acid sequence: CASSARDRGGKLFF.